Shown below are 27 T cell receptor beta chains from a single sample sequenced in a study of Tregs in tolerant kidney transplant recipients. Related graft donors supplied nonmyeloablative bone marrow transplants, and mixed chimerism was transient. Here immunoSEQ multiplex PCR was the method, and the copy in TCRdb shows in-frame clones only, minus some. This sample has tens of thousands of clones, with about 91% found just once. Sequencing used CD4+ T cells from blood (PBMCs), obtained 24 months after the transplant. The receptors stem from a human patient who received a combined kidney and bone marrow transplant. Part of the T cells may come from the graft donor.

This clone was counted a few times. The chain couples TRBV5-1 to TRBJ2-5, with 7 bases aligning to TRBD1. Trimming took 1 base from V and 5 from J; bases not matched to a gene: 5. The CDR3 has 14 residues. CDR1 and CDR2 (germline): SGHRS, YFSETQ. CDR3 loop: CASSLTGDWETQYF. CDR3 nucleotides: TGCGCCAGCAGCTTGACAGGGGATTGGGAGACCCAGTACTTC.

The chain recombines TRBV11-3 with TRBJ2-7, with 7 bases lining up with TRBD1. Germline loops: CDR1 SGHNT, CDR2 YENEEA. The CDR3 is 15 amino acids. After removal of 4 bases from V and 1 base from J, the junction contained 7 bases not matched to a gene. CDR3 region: CASSSRGRLSYEQYF. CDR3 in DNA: TGTGCCAGCAGCTCCAGGGGGAGACTTTCCTACGAGCAGTACTTC.

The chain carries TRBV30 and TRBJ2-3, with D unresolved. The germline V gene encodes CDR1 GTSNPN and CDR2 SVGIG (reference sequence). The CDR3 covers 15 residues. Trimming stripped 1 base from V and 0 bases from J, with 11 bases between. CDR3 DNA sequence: TGTGCCTGGAGTGAACGAGTATCTAGCACAGATACGCAGTATTTT. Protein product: CAWSERVSSTDTQYF.

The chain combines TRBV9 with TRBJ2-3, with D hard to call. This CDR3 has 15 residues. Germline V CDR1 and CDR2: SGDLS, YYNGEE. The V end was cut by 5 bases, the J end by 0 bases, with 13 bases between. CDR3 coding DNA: TGTGCCAGCAGTATCGCAGAATCTAGCACAGATACGCAGTATTTT. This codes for CASSIAESSTDTQYF.

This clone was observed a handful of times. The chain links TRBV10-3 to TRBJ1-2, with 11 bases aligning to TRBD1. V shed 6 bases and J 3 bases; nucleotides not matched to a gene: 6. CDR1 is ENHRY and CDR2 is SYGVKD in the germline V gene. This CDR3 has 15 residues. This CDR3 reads CAISGQGAKDYGYTF. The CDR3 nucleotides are TGTGCCATCAGCGGACAGGGGGCTAAGGACTATGGCTACACCTTC.

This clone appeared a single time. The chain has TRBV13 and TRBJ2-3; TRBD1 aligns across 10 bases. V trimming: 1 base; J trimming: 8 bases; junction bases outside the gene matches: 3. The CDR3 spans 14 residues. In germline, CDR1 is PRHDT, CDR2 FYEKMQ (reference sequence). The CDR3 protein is CASSLADRGGTQYF. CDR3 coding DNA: TGTGCCAGCAGCTTAGCGGACAGGGGGGGTACGCAGTATTTT.

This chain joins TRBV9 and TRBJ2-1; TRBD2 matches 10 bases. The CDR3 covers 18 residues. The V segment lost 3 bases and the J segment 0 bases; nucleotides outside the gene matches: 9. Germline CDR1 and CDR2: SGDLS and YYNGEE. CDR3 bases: TGTGCCAGCAGCGGGACTAGCGGCTTGACCAACTCCTACAATGAGCAGTTCTTC. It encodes CASSGTSGLTNSYNEQFF.

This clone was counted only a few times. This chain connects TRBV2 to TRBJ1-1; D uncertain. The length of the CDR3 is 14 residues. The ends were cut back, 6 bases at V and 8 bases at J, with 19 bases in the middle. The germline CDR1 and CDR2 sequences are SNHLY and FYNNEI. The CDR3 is CASRKEDLYPEAFF. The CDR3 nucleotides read TGTGCCAGCAGGAAGGAGGACCTCTACCCCGAAGCTTTCTTT. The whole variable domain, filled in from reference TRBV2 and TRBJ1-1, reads EPEVTQTPSHQVTQMGQEVILRCVPISNHLYFYWYRQILGQKVEFLVSFYNNEISEKSEIFDDQFSVERPDGSNFTLKIRSTKLEDSAMYFCASRKEDLYPEAFFGQGTRLTVV.

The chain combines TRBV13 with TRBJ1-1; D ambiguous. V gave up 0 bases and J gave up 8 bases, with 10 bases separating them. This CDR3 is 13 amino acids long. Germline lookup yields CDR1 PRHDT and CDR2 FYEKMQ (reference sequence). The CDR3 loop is CASSLGGIREAFF. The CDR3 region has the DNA TGTGCCAGCAGCTTAGGAGGCATCAGGGAAGCTTTCTTT.

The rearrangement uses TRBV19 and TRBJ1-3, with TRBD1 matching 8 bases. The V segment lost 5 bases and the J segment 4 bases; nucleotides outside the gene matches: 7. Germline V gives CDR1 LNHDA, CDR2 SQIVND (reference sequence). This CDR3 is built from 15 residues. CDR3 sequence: CASSPGGLWGNTIYF. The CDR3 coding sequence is TGTGCCAGTAGTCCAGGGGGCTTATGGGGAAACACCATATATTTT.

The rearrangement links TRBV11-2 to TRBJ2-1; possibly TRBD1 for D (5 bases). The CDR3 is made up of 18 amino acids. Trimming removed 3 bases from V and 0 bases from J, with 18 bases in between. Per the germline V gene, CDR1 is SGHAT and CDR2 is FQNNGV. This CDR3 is CASSFSLGNRISYNEQFF. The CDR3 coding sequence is TGTGCCAGCAGCTTTTCATTAGGTAACAGGATCTCCTACAATGAGCAGTTCTTC.

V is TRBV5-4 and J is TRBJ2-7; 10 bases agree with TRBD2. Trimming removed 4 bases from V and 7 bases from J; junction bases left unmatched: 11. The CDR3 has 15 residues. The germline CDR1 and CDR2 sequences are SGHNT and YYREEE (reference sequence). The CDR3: CASSRLAGDPGEQYF. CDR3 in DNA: TGTGCCAGCAGCCGCCTAGCGGGAGACCCGGGGGAGCAGTACTTC. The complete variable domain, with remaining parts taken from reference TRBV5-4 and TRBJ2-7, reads ETGVTQSPTHLIKTRGQQVTLRCSSQSGHNTVSWYQQALGQGPQFIFQYYREEENGRGNFPPRFSGLQFPNYSSELNVNALELDDSALYLCASSRLAGDPGEQYFGPGTRLTVT.

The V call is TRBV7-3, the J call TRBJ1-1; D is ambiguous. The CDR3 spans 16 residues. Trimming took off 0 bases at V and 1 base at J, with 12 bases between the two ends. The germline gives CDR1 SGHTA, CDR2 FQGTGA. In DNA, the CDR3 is TGTGCCAGCAGCTTAACTCCAGAAGGCGGGAACACTGAAGCTTTCTTT. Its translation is CASSLTPEGGNTEAFF.

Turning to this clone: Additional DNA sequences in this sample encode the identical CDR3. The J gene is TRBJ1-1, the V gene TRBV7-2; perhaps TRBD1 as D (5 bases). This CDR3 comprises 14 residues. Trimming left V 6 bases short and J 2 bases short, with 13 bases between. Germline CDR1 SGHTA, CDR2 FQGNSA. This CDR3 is CASSRQGRNTEAFF. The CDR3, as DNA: TGTGCCAGCAGTCGTCAGGGCAGAAACACTGAAGCTTTCTTT.

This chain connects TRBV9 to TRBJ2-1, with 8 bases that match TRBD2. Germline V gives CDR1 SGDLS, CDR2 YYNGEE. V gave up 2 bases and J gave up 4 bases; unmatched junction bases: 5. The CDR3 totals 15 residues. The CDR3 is CASSVGGTRYNEQFF. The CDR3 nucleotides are TGTGCCAGCAGCGTGGGCGGGACTAGGTACAATGAGCAGTTCTTC.

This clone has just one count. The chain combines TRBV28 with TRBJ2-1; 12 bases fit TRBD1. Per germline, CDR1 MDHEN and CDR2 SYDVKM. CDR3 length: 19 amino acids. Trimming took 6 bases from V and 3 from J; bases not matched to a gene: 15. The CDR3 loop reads CASSDVVPGTGGLYNEQFF. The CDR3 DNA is TGTGCCAGCAGCGATGTCGTACCCGGGACAGGGGGCCTCTACAATGAGCAGTTCTTC.

CDR3 sequence reads: CASSYSIRITEAFF. The CDR3, as DNA: TGTGCCAGCAGTTACTCGATCAGAATCACTGAAGCTTTCTTT. The chain has TRBV6-5 and TRBJ1-1, with D hard to call. The CDR3 sequence is 14 residues long. V shed 0 bases and J shed 4 bases, with 9 bases lying between them. Per germline, CDR1 MNHEY and CDR2 SVGAGI.

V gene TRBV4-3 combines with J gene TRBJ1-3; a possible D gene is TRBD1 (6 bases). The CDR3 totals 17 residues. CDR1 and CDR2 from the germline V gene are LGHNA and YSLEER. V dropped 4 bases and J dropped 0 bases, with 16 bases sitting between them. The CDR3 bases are TGCGCCAGCAGCCGTCTCATACAGGGCAGCTCTGGAAACACCATATATTTT. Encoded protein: CASSRLIQGSSGNTIYF.

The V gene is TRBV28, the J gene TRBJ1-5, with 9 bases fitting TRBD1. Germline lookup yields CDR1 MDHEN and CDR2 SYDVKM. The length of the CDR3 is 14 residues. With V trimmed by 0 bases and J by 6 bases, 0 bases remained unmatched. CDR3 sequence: CASSLWTGGQPQHF. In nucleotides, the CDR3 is TGTGCCAGCAGTTTATGGACAGGGGGTCAGCCCCAGCATTTT.

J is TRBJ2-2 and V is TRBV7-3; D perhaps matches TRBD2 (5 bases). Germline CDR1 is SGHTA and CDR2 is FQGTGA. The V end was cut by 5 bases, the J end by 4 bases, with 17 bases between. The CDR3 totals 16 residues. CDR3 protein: CASSRPGVLGTGELFF. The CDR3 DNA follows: TGTGCCAGCAGCCGCCCCGGGGTCCTCGGCACCGGGGAGCTGTTTTTT.

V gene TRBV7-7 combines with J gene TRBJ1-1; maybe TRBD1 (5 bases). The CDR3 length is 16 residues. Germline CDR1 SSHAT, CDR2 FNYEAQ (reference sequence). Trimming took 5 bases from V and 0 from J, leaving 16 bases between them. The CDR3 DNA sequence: TGTGCCAGCAGCCCGGTGGGGGGGTCAATGAACACTGAAGCTTTCTTT. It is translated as CASSPVGGSMNTEAFF.

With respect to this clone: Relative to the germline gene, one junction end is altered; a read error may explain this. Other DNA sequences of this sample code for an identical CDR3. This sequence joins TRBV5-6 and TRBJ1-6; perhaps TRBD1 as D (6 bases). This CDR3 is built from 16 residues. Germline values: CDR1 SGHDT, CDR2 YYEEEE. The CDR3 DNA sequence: TGTGCCAGCAGCCTCACAGGGTCTCATCGGGATTCCCCCCTCCACTTT. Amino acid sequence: CASSLTGSHRDSPLHF.

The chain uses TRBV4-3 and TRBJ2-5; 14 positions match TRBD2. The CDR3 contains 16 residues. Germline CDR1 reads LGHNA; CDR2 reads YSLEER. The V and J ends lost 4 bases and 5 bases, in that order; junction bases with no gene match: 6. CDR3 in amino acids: CASSRGTSGSGETQYF. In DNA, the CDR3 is TGCGCCAGCAGCCGCGGGACTAGCGGGAGTGGGGAGACCCAGTACTTC.

The CDR3 DNA follows: TGCAGCGTTGAAGTAGGAGGGGATACGCAGTATTTT. As protein: CSVEVGGDTQYF. The chain combines TRBV29-1 with TRBJ2-3, with TRBD2 as a possible D gene (6 bases). The germline V and J ends were trimmed by 1 base and 6 bases, with 8 bases remaining between them. Germline CDR1 SQVTM, CDR2 ANQGSEA. The CDR3 has 12 amino acids.

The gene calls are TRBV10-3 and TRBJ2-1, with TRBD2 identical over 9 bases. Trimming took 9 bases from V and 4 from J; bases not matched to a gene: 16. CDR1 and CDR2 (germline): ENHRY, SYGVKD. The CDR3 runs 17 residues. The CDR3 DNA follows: TGTGCCATTTCTTTAGCGGGAGCCGGTTCGGGATACAATGAGCAGTTCTTC. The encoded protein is CAISLAGAGSGYNEQFF.

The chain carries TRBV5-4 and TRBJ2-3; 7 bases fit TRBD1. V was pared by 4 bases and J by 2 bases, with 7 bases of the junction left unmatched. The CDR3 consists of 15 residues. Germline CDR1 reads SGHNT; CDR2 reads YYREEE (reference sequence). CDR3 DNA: TGTGCCAGCAGCCGGGACAGTCTTTACACAGATACGCAGTATTTT. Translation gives CASSRDSLYTDTQYF.

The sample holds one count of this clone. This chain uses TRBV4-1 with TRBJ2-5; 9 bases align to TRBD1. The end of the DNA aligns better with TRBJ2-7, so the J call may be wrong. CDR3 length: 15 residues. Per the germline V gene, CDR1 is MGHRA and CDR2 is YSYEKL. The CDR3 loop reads CASSPWTGDSYEQYF. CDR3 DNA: TGCGCCAGCAGCCCATGGACAGGGGATTCCTACGAGCAGTACTTC.